This entry lists 19 T cell receptor beta chains sequenced from one sample in a study of cytomegalovirus exposure and HLA in healthy donors. A multiplex PCR was run with 60 Vbeta primers and 13 Jbeta primers. Libraries were prepared by immunoSEQ multiplex PCR; TCRdb keeps only in-frame clonotypes and omits some of them. The profile shows over 80,000 clones, 73% of them singletons. Sequences were obtained from PBMCs. The receptor set was obtained from a man aged 35-49 years in good health and CMV-seronegative.

The chain uses TRBV4-3 and TRBJ2-1, with 8 positions matching TRBD2. The CDR3 length is 19 residues. After removal of 0 bases from V and 0 bases from J, the junction contained 10 bases not matched to a gene. Germline assignment: CDR1 LGHNA and CDR2 YSLEER. CDR3 nucleotides: TGCGCCAGCAGCCAAGATTATCCCGGGGGGGTTAGCTCCTACAATGAGCAGTTCTTC. Its translation: CASSQDYPGGVSSYNEQFF.

The chain recombines TRBV18 with TRBJ2-3; tentative D call: TRBD2 (7 bases). Trimming removed 0 bases at V and 1 base at J, with 20 bases between. This CDR3 has 19 residues. Per germline, CDR1 KGHSH and CDR2 LQKENI. The DNA of the CDR3 is TGTGCCAGCTCACCACCCTGGGACTATCGAGAGGGGGGCACAGATACGCAGTATTTT. Translated: CASSPPWDYREGGTDTQYF.

The chain employs TRBV25-1 and TRBJ2-7; 7 nucleotides line up with TRBD1. From germline, CDR1 is MGHDK and CDR2 SYGVNS. This CDR3 has 11 amino acids. V was pared by 5 bases and J by 13 bases, with 8 bases of the junction left unmatched. The CDR3 DNA follows: TGTGCCAGCAGTATAGGGACAGCTCCCTACTTC. As protein: CASSIGTAPYF.

A remark on this clone: Other nucleotide sequences in the sample specify the same CDR3. V and J are TRBV7-9 and TRBJ1-4; a weak D match, TRBD1 (6 bases). V dropped 2 bases and J dropped 8 bases, with 12 bases sitting between them. Looked up from germline, CDR1 is SEHNR and CDR2 is FQNEAQ (reference sequence). The CDR3 spans 14 residues. As DNA, the CDR3 is TGTGCCAGCAGCTTAAGGGGGGGCAGCGAAAAACTGTTTTTT. Protein product: CASSLRGGSEKLFF.

The chain joins TRBV7-9 to TRBJ2-2; D is perhaps TRBD2 (6 bases). CDR1 and CDR2 (germline): SEHNR, FQNEAQ (reference sequence). The ends were cut back, 5 bases at V and 5 bases at J, with 12 bases in the middle. This CDR3 is built from 14 residues. The CDR3 coding sequence is TGTGCCAGCAGCCGGACCGGGACTACCGGGGAGCTGTTTTTT. As protein: CASSRTGTTGELFF.

A few counts support this clone. The V and J genes are TRBV19 and TRBJ2-3; 11 nucleotides line up with TRBD1. The V and J ends lost 6 bases and 6 bases, in that order; junction bases with no gene match: 17. The CDR3 consists of 18 residues. Germline lookup yields CDR1 LNHDA and CDR2 SQIVND (reference sequence). CDR3 DNA sequence: TGTGCCAGTAGAATATCCGCGATACCGGGACAGGGGGGGGATACGCAGTATTTT. It specifies CASRISAIPGQGGDTQYF.

The gene calls are TRBV21-1 and TRBJ2-2; the table calls TRBD2, which could not be checked here. TRBV21-1 is designated a pseudogene. The CDR3 extends over 15 amino acids. As DNA, the CDR3 is TGTGCCAGCAGCACGGGGACTGGGGCCACCGGGGAGCTGTTTTTT. Amino acid sequence: CASSTGTGATGELFF.

The rearrangement uses TRBV4-2 and TRBJ2-2; the match to TRBD1 covers 8 bases. This CDR3 comprises 19 residues. V trimming: 0 bases; J trimming: 3 bases; junction bases outside the gene matches: 12. CDR1 and CDR2 (germline): LGHNA, YNFKEQ. The CDR3: CASSQDDRGRGGDTGELFF. The CDR3, as DNA: TGTGCCAGCAGCCAAGACGACAGGGGAAGAGGAGGAGACACCGGGGAGCTGTTTTTT.

This chain joins TRBV6-5 and TRBJ1-2, with unresolved D. Germline V gene lookup returns CDR1 MNHEY and CDR2 SVGAGI. The V end lost 2 bases, the J end lost 5 bases, and 15 bases lay between the germline ends. This CDR3 has 15 amino acids. This CDR3 is CASSYGQTSSYGYTF. The DNA for the CDR3 is TGTGCCAGCAGTTACGGTCAGACAAGTTCTTATGGCTACACCTTC.

The chain couples TRBV5-1 to TRBJ2-1, with a tentative D call TRBD1 (6 bases). CDR1 and CDR2 (germline): SGHRS, YFSETQ. The V end lost 6 bases, the J end lost 7 bases, and 17 bases lay between the germline ends. The CDR3 length is 14 residues. The CDR3 region has the DNA TGCGCCAGCACCGATCAGACAGGACAGAATGAGCAGTTCTTC. It codes for CASTDQTGQNEQFF. Looking up the rest from reference TRBV5-1 and TRBJ2-1 gives the full variable domain: KAGVTQTPRYLIKTRGQQVTLSCSPISGHRSVSWYQQTPGQGLQFLFEYFSETQRNKGNFPGRFSGRQFSNSRSEMNVSTLELGDSALYLCASTDQTGQNEQFFGPGTRLTVL.

V and J are TRBV7-2 and TRBJ2-2; D is undetermined. The CDR3 runs to 14 residues. V was cut by 5 bases and J by 5 bases, with 12 bases left in between. Germline V gene lookup returns CDR1 SGHTA and CDR2 FQGNSA. The CDR3 nucleotides are TGTGCCAGCAGCAGCTTAATTGAGACCGGGGAGCTGTTTTTT. Amino acid sequence: CASSSLIETGELFF.

This clone has only a few counts. V is TRBV5-3 and J is TRBJ1-1, with 12 bases that match TRBD1. TRBV5-3 is filed as an ORF, its function uncertain. The CDR3 runs to 16 residues. V lost 1 base and J lost 5; bases outside the gene matches: 6. The CDR3 bases are TGTGCCAGAAGCTTGAACTGGGACAGGGGGCCAACTGAAGCTTTCTTT. It specifies CARSLNWDRGPTEAFF.

The chain carries TRBV4-2 and TRBJ2-3; D possibly corresponds to TRBD2 (5 bases). The V gene lost 1 base and the J gene lost 2 bases, with 10 bases spanning the gap. Germline CDR1 is LGHNA and CDR2 is YNFKEQ. The CDR3 is 15 amino acids. The CDR3 spells CASSQGSSNTDTQYF. The DNA for the CDR3 is TGTGCCAGCAGCCAAGGGTCTAGCAACACAGATACGCAGTATTTT.

The rearrangement links TRBV5-6 to TRBJ1-2, with 9 bases that match TRBD1. Germline CDR1 SGHDT, CDR2 YYEEEE. V shed 4 bases and J 6 bases; nucleotides not matched to a gene: 4. This CDR3 comprises 13 residues. Here the CDR3 reads CASSGQGRDGYTF. The CDR3 DNA sequence: TGTGCCAGCAGCGGACAGGGGAGGGATGGCTACACCTTC. Combining the CDR3 with reference TRBV5-6 and TRBJ1-2 gives the whole variable domain DAGVTQSPTHLIKTRGQQVTLRCSPKSGHDTVSWYQQALGQGPQFIFQYYEEEERQRGNFPDRFSGHQFPNYSSELNVNALLLGDSALYLCASSGQGRDGYTFGSGTRLTVV.

This rearrangement joins TRBV4-2 to TRBJ2-3, with a tentative D call TRBD1 (5 bases). There are 14 residues in the CDR3. Trimming removed 0 bases at V and 4 bases at J, with 8 bases between. The germline V gene has CDR1 LGHNA and CDR2 YNFKEQ. CDR3 loop: CASSQDLGADTQYF. The CDR3 bases are TGTGCCAGCAGCCAAGACCTAGGGGCAGATACGCAGTATTTT.

The chain joins TRBV5-4 to TRBJ1-4; possible D gene TRBD1, 5 bases. Trimming took 0 bases from V and 0 from J, leaving 9 bases between them. CDR3 size: 16 residues. The germline V gene has CDR1 SGHNT and CDR2 YYREEE (reference sequence). The DNA of the CDR3 is TGTGCCAGCAGCTTGGCTGGGGGGACAACTAATGAAAAACTGTTTTTT. The encoded protein is CASSLAGGTTNEKLFF.

V is TRBV6-6 and J is TRBJ1-2; 11 bases line up with TRBD1. Germline CDR1 reads MNHNY; CDR2 reads SVGAGI (reference sequence). The CDR3 is made up of 16 amino acids. V shed 0 bases, J shed 3 bases, and the junction held 3 bases outside the gene matches. In nucleotides, the CDR3 is TGTGCCAGCAGTTACTCGGGGACAGGGGGGCACTATGGCTACACCTTC. Protein sequence: CASSYSGTGGHYGYTF.

The chain has TRBV2 and TRBJ2-1; 8 nucleotides agree with TRBD2. V trimming: 6 bases; J trimming: 8 bases; junction bases outside the gene matches: 15. Germline V gene sequence: CDR1 SNHLY, CDR2 FYNNEI. The CDR3 consists of 16 residues. CDR3 coding DNA: TGTGCCAGCAGCGGATTCGCGGGGGGTTTGATGGATGAGCAGTTCTTC. Protein: CASSGFAGGLMDEQFF.

As regards this clone: Germline and junction disagree at one end, which may indicate a read error. At the DNA level, this CDR3 is encoded by other sequences in the same sample as well. This chain connects TRBV4-1 to TRBJ2-5; D remains ambiguous. The CDR3 length is 14 residues. In germline, CDR1 is MGHRA, CDR2 YSYEKL. The CDR3 bases are TGCGCAAGCAGCCAAGCCCCTAACCAAGAGACCCAGTACTTC. It translates to CASSQAPNQETQYF.